The present entry profiles one T cell receptor (beta chain) with its context. Germline-derived CDR1 and CDR2 are SGHVS and FQNEAQ. There are 13 residues in the CDR3. Deletions cut 5 bases from V and 4 bases from J, with 11 bases between. The data were taken from a study of shared T cell receptors in the human thymus. Clones were read by immunoSEQ multiplex PCR, and TCRdb kept only the in-frame ones, dropping some. The sample has roughly 560,000 clones, around three quarters seen once; the top ten hold 0.01% to 0.015%. A further study also used this sample, focusing on human thymus T cells.

This TCR was sampled from a boy younger than two with a congenital heart defect. The rearrangement uses TRBV7-8 and TRBJ1-2; maybe TRBD1 (6 bases). Sample: thymocytes. In DNA, the CDR3 is TGTGCCAGCAGCCAACAACAGGGCTATGGCTACACCTTC. It specifies CASSQQQGYGYTF. The full variable domain, rest sourced from reference TRBV7-8 and TRBJ1-2, is GAGVSQSPRYKVAKRGQDVALRCDPISGHVSLFWYQQALGQGPEFLTYFQNEAQLDKSGLPSDRFFAERPEGSVSTLKIQRTQQEDSAVYLCASSQQQGYGYTFGSGTRLTVV.